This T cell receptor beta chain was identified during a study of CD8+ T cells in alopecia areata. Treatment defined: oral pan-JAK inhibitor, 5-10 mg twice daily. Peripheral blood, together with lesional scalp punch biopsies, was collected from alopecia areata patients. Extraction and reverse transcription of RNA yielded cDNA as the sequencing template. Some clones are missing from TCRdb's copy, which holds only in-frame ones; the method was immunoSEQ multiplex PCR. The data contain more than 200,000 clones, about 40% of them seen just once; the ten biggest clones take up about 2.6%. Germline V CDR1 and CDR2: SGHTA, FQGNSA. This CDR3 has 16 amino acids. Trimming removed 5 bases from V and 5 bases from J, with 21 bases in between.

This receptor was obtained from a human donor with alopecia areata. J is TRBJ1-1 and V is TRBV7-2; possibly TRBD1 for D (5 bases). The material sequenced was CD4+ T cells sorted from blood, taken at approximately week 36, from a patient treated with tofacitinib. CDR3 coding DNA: TGTGCCAGCAGCCGCCCAACTCGGGGGGGTGGTACTGAAGCTTTCTTT. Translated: CASSRPTRGGGTEAFF.